These 7 T cell receptor beta chains share one sample of origin, sequenced in a study of T cell clonality in common variable immunodeficiency (dated by TCRdb to the mid-2010s). The library relied on the immunoSEQ multiplex PCR assay. Here the immuneACCESS table is served through TCRdb, limited to in-frame sequences with V and J called. Missing clones are a known gap in these copies; in checked studies unresolved V genes cover under half, and the rest lacks a known reason. Across this sample, about 32,000 clones were tabulated and none appeared just once. Around 4.6% of the sample goes to the ten largest clones. Sequencing was carried out using peripheral blood mononuclear cells. The receptors were sampled from a person between 18 and 69 years old in good health.

This clone was counted many times. The CDR3 end falls 3 residues outside the read, so it is completed with the germline J gene. The chain carries TRBV28 and TRBJ1-3; TRBD1 might be the D (5 bases). The CDR3 loop spans 13 amino acids. The V and J ends lost 8 bases and 7 bases respectively, with 15 bases between them. CDR1 and CDR2 (germline): MDHEN, SYDVKM. CDR3 DNA, as far as it was read: TGTGCCAGCTCACAAGGGGCTCGGAACACC. Translated, it gives CASSQGARNT. The entire CDR3 is CASSQGARNTIYF. Filled out from reference TRBV28 and TRBJ1-3, the complete variable domain reads DVKVTQSSRYLVKRTGEKVFLECVQDMDHENMFWYRQDPGLGLRLIYFSYDVKMKEKGDIPEGYSVSREKKERFSLILESASTNQTSMYLCASSQGARNTIYFGEGSWLTVV.

This clone was found many times. The read ends 3 residues early relative to the CDR3; the germline J gene fills the gap. The J gene is TRBJ1-2, the V gene TRBV5-1; TRBD1 matches at 7 bases. Per the germline V gene, CDR1 is SGHRS and CDR2 is YFSETQ. The V and J ends lost 3 bases and 0 bases, in that order; junction bases with no gene match: 8. CDR3 length: 16 residues. The CDR3 DNA, read in part, is TGCGCCAGCAGCTCGCAGACAGGGCCCACTAACTATGGC. It codes for CASSSQTGPTNYG. The whole CDR3 protein reads CASSSQTGPTNYGYTF.

This clone was detected many times. Partial CDR3 DNA: TGTGCCAGTAGTATAGGAGACAGCCGCTACGAG. The encoded protein is CASSIGDSRYE. Given in full, the CDR3 is CASSIGDSRYEQYF. The V call is TRBV19, the J call TRBJ2-7; possible D gene TRBD1, 5 bases. Read sequence stops 3 residues before the CDR3 end, and the germline J gene provides the missing end. Germline V gene sequence: CDR1 LNHDA, CDR2 SQIVND (reference sequence). There are 14 residues in the CDR3. V lost 1 base, J lost 3 bases, and 10 bases lay in between. Full variable domain (rest looked up from reference TRBV19 and TRBJ2-7): DGGITQSPKYLFRKEGQNVTLSCEQNLNHDAMYWYRQDPGQGLRLIYYSQIVNDFQKGDIAEGYSVSREKKESFPLTVTSAQKNPTAFYLCASSIGDSRYEQYFGPGTRLTVT.

This clone was seen many times. The CDR3 extends 3 residues past the end of the read, so its final part is completed from the germline J gene. The rearrangement links TRBV5-4 to TRBJ2-3; D is undetermined. The CDR3 has 12 amino acids. V lost 4 bases, J lost 2 bases, and 5 bases lay in between. Germline lookup yields CDR1 SGHNT and CDR2 YYREEE (reference sequence). CDR3 region: CASSHTTDTQYF. The covered CDR3 bases are TGTGCCAGCAGCCACACCACAGATACG.

This clone was seen at least ten times. The part of the CDR3 DNA that was read is TGTGCCAGCATCGGAGCGGCGGCAGGAGAATCCTACGAG. Encoded protein: CASIGAAAGESYE. The CDR3 in its entirety is CASIGAAAGESYEQYF. This chain joins TRBV28 and TRBJ2-7; TRBD2 might be the D (5 bases). Read coverage stops 3 residues before the CDR3 terminus; the germline J gene supplies the remainder. The CDR3 contains 16 residues. Germline-derived CDR1 and CDR2 are MDHEN and SYDVKM. V was clipped by 7 bases and J by 1 base, with 20 bases between them.

A few counts support this clone. The read ends 3 residues early relative to the CDR3; the germline J gene fills the gap. The gene calls are TRBV7-6 and TRBJ2-7, with D possibly called TRBD1 or TRBD2 (7 bases each). CDR3 length equals 15 residues. V lost 4 bases to trimming and J lost 5 bases, with 18 bases between them. In germline, CDR1 is SGHVS, CDR2 FNYEAQ. The part of the CDR3 DNA that was read is TGTGCCAGCAGCTCCCGAGGGGGAGGGGGCCACGAG. Amino acid sequence: CASSSRGGGGHE. The CDR3 in full is CASSSRGGGGHEQYF.

This clone occurred many times. The DNA read from the CDR3 is TGCGCCAGCAGCTTGAGTGGGGGCGGCACTGAA. Translation gives CASSLSGGGTE. The complete CDR3 sequence is CASSLSGGGTEAFF. J is TRBJ1-1 and V is TRBV5-1; a possible D gene is TRBD1 (6 bases). The observed sequence ends 3 residues before the CDR3 terminus, with the missing tail filled in from the germline J gene. This CDR3 is built from 14 residues. V lost 1 base to trimming and J lost 4 bases, with 11 bases between them. Germline V CDR1 and CDR2: SGHRS, YFSETQ.